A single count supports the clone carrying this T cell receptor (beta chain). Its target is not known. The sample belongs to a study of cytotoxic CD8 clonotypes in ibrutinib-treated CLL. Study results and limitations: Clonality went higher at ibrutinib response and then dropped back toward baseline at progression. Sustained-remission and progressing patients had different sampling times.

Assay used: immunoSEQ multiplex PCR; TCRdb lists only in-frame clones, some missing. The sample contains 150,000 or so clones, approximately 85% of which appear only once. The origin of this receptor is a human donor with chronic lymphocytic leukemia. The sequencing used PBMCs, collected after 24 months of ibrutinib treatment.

CDR3 loop: CASSSTSGSRYEQYF. The CDR3 DNA reads TGTGCCAGCAGCTCTACTAGCGGGAGTCGGTACGAGCAGTACTTC. The chain couples TRBV11-2 to TRBJ2-7; 11 bases line up with TRBD2. Losses at the gene ends were 4 bases for V and 4 bases for J; bases not matched to a gene: 6. Germline loops: CDR1 SGHAT, CDR2 FQNNGV. This CDR3 has 15 residues.